This T cell receptor beta chain was profiled in a study of identical twins. One entry per CDR3 protein results from TCRdb running MiXCR on the 5' RACE reads. The sample yields about 720,000 distinct CDR3 sequences, about 18% seen once. Trimming cost V 4 bases and J 7 bases; bases outside gene matches: 7. The CDR3 loop spans 14 amino acids. Germline CDR1 reads KGHSH; CDR2 reads LQKENI. This same sample was also part of a study on T cells expressing NK-cell markers. Turning to that study: An anti-gamma-delta TCR antibody was added in several experiments. It restricted sorting to alpha-beta TCR-expressing T cells.

The TCR originated in a woman aged 18-29 years in good health. The J gene is TRBJ2-1, the V gene TRBV18, with 7 bases matching TRBD2. Material for sequencing was PBMCs. The CDR3 region is CASSLREVVNEQFF. The CDR3 nucleotides are TGTGCCAGCTCACTACGGGAGGTTGTGAATGAGCAGTTCTTC.